This record concerns one T cell receptor (beta chain) sequence. The trim removed 6 bases at V and 6 bases at J, leaving 4 bases unmatched. Looked up from germline, CDR1 is SGHDT and CDR2 is YYEEEE. The CDR3 consists of 13 residues. The record originates from a study of regulatory T cells in long-lasting Graves disease. Construction of the TCR beta libraries employed iRepertoire HTBI primers in conjunction with Arm-PCR of CDR3 regions. TCRdb passed the multiplex PCR reads through MiXCR, listing each CDR3 protein once. The profile shows about 470,000 distinct CDR3 sequences, 15% of them singletons. Time point denoted: newly diagnosed GD, antithyroid drugs for less than 3 months. RNA extracted from PBMCs served as the sequencing template. This same sample was also taken into another study, of T cells in Graves' hyperthyroidism and ophthalmopathy.

The clonotype originates from a woman under 40 with Graves disease. The starting material was peripheral blood mononuclear cells (PBMCs), obtained at new diagnosis, from a patient treated with antithyroid drugs. The chain links TRBV5-6 to TRBJ1-1; 11 nucleotides align to TRBD1. CDR3 amino acids: CASTTGQGAEAFF. Written as DNA, the CDR3 is TGTGCCAGCACAACGGGACAGGGGGCTGAAGCTTTCTTT.